This TCR beta chain emerged from a study of early T cells in non-severe SARS-CoV-2 infection. Individually, cDNA molecules had unique molecular identifiers attached to them. Via MiXCR, TCRdb re-called the 5' RACE reads, giving one row per CDR3 protein. Of over 45,000 distinct CDR3 sequences in the sample, roughly 15% were seen once. This CDR3 contains 11 residues. The V gene lost 5 bases and the J gene lost 13 bases, with 17 bases spanning the gap. The germline V gene has CDR1 DFQATT and CDR2 SNEGSKA (reference sequence). The sample here was whole blood, taken at baseline. The rearrangement joins TRBV20-1 to TRBJ1-1; a weak D match, TRBD1 (5 bases). The sequence was obtained from an adult who was a healthcare worker with PCR-confirmed SARS-CoV-2 infection or an uninfected control (not recorded which). The CDR3, as DNA: TGCAGTGCTGGGGGGAGCACCGGATATTTCTTT. This sequence encodes CSAGGSTGYFF.